The rows below give T cell receptor beta chains drawn from one sample of a study of T-cell memory formation after mild COVID-19. TCRdb fed the 5' RACE reads into MiXCR, producing one record per CDR3 protein. The table shows approximately 560,000 distinct CDR3 sequences, with roughly 17% occurring only once. Input material: PBMCs or a T cell subset sorted from them (not recorded which). The receptors were sampled from an adult woman who had mild COVID-19 (a few samples of this study predate the infection). Cell type and time point are not known. Both conserved end residues are trimmed from each CDR3.

v_gene,j_gene,CDR3aa
TRBV12-3/TRBV12-4,TRBJ2-4,ASSFVDYIAKNIQY
TRBV2,TRBJ2-1,SLLGGRLTNEQF
TRBV6-5,TRBJ2-2,ASSYLGTGELF
TRBV5-1,TRBJ2-3,ASSLFTGAYTDTQY
TRBV5-5,TRBJ1-1,ASSLTPQGSTEAF
TRBV12-3/TRBV12-4,TRBJ2-1,ATGSPYNEQF
TRBV6-2/TRBV6-3,TRBJ2-1,ASSYSRDEQF
TRBV6-5,TRBJ1-1,ASAMDTEAF
TRBV4-1,TRBJ1-1,ASSQAQLNTEAF
TRBV27,TRBJ2-7,ASSFLETRSYEQY
TRBV5-5,TRBJ1-3,ASSWTGAGNTIY
TRBV19,TRBJ2-7,ASSIGGIAPYEQY
TRBV4-2,TRBJ2-7,ASSQTPGTDSLKQY
TRBV7-6,TRBJ1-1,ASSRYQGNTEAF
TRBV7-2,TRBJ2-6,AGGAVSGANVLT
TRBV7-3,TRBJ2-7,ASSSSPLDEQY
TRBV12-3/TRBV12-4,TRBJ2-2,ATALFVNTGELF
TRBV20-1,TRBJ1-2,SANRNNYGYT
TRBV4-1,TRBJ1-2,ASTPGTGFMYGYT
TRBV3-1,TRBJ2-7,ASTEGSAYEQY
TRBV27,TRBJ2-3,ASSPYLASTDTQY
TRBV3-1,TRBJ2-3,ASSQVDRGSDTQY
TRBV7-2,TRBJ2-6,ASSLVRTGANVLT
TRBV24-1,TRBJ2-3,ATNGGLSTDTQY
TRBV7-2,TRBJ2-7,ASSLVLGIQY
TRBV4-3,TRBJ2-1,ASSLVGTRTEQF
TRBV5-1,TRBJ2-1,ASSPSVPGNEQF
TRBV5-1,TRBJ2-1,ASSLVLAGYNEQF
TRBV7-9,TRBJ2-6,ASSSVRATSGANVLT
TRBV7-6,TRBJ2-7,ASSIGQGRNEQY
TRBV15,TRBJ2-7,ATSRPGTGYEQY
TRBV6-5,TRBJ1-3,ASSYSREGAGNTIY
TRBV3-1,TRBJ2-3,ASSQRAPPHYTQY
TRBV15,TRBJ1-5,ATSRYRDQPQH
TRBV5-1,TRBJ1-1,ASSPEGAPNTEAF
TRBV25-1,TRBJ2-7,ASSDPDRGSYEQY
TRBV2,TRBJ2-3,ASRGSVDTQY
TRBV3-1,TRBJ2-3,ASSSLRGRADTQY
TRBV29-1,TRBJ2-1,SVNRDNYNEQF
TRBV7-9,TRBJ1-1,ASSFGLKNTEAF
TRBV5-1,TRBJ1-1,ASSEQGMNTEAF
TRBV5-1,TRBJ2-7,ASSSSPGTGVYEQY
TRBV29-1,TRBJ1-1,SVGGRGQGEAF
TRBV29-1,TRBJ2-6,SVGMRVRIGANVLT
TRBV5-1,TRBJ2-1,ASSEILGRMDHEQF
TRBV27,TRBJ1-1,ASSQAVGVTEAF
TRBV4-2,TRBJ1-1,ASSPRQTVTEAF
TRBV5-1,TRBJ2-6,ASSLVKGVGANVLT
TRBV2,TRBJ1-2,ASRTGQYYGYT
TRBV9,TRBJ2-7,ASSVGESLSYEQY
TRBV2,TRBJ2-7,ASSEALQGAGSEQY
TRBV6-5,TRBJ1-2,ASTPGWTQGPHGYT